The clone carrying this T cell receptor (beta chain) was counted a few times. Antigen unknown. The CDR3 has 14 residues. The V gene lost 5 bases and the J gene lost 3 bases, with 17 bases spanning the gap. Germline V lookup: CDR1 DFQATT, CDR2 SNEGSKA (reference sequence). The data originate from a study of response to subunit inactivated influenza vaccine. Points from the study as a whole: The authors suggested that few new T cells are recruited per seasonal influenza vaccination.

TCRdb passed the RT-PCR reads through MiXCR, listing each CDR3 protein once. The sample holds some 550,000 distinct CDR3 sequences; roughly a quarter are singletons and the top ten take approximately 3%. These data were also reused for a study on T cells expressing NK-cell markers. That study reports: UMIs accompanied the 5'RACE template switching by which TCR beta cDNA was made. What remained unclear was the HCMV specificity of expanded NKG2C+ T cell clones.

The origin of this receptor is a man between 45 and 60 years old who received an inactivated influenza vaccine. The genes are TRBV20-1 and TRBJ2-7; D is perhaps TRBD1 (6 bases). This specimen consisted of CD4+ T cells sorted from PBMCs, obtained about 12 days after vaccination. In DNA form, the CDR3 reads TGCAGTGCTCTACAGGGATCCTTCCGCTACGAGCAGTACTTC. Encoded protein: CSALQGSFRYEQYF.